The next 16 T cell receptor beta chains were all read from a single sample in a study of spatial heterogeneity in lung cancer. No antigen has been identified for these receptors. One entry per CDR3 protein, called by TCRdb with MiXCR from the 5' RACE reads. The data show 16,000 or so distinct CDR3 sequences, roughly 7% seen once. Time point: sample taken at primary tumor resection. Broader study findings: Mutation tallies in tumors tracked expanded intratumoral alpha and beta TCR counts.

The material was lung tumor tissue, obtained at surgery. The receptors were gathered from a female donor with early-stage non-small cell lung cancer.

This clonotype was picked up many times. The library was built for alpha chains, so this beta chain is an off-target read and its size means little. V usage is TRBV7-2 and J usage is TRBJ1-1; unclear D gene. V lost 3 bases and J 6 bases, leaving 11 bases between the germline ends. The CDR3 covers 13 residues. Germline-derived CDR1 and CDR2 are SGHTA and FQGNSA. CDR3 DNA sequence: TGTGCCAGCAGCTTCCCAGAACGGGCTGAAGCTTTCTTT. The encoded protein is CASSFPERAEAFF.

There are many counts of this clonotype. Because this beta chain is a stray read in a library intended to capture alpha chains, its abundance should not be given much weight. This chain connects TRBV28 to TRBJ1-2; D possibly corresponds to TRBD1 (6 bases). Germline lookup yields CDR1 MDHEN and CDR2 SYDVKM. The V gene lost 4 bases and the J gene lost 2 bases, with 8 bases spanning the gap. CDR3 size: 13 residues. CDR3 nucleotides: TGTGCCAGCAGTTCCCAGGGGAACTATGGCTACACCTTC. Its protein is CASSSQGNYGYTF.

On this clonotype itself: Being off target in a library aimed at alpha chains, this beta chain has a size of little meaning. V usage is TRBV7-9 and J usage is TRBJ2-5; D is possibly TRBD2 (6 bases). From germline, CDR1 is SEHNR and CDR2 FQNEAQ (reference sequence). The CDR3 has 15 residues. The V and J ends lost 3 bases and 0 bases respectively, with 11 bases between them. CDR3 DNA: TGTGCCAGCAGCTTGGGCAGGAGGGACCAAGAGACCCAGTACTTC. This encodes CASSLGRRDQETQYF.

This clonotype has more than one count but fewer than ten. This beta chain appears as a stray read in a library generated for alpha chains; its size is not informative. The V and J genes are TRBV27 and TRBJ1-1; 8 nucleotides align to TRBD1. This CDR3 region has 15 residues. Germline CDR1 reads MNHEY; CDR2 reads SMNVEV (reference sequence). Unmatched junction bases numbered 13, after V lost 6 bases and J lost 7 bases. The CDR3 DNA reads TGTGCCAGCAGCTCACCAACACAGGGGGACAATGAAGCTTTCTTT. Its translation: CASSSPTQGDNEAFF.

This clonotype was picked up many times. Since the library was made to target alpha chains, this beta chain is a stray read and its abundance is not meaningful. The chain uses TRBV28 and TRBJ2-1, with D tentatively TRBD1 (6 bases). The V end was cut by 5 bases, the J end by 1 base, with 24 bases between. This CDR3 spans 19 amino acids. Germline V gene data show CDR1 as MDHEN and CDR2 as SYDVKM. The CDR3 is CASSPEGPMATGSYNEQFF. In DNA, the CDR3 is TGTGCCAGCAGTCCCGAAGGTCCCATGGCAACAGGGTCCTACAATGAGCAGTTCTTC.

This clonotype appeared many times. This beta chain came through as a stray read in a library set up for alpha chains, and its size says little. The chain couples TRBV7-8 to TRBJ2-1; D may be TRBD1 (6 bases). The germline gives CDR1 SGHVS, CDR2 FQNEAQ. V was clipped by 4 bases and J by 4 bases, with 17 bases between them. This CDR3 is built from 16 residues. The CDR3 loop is CASSYPRGPGYNEQFF. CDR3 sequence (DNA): TGTGCCAGCAGCTATCCCAGGGGCCCGGGGTACAATGAGCAGTTCTTC.

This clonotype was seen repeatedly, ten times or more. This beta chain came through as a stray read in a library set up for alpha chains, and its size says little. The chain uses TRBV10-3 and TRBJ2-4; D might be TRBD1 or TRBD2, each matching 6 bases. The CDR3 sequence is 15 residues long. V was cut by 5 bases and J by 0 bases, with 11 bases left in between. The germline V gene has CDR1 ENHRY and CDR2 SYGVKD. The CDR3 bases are TGTGCCATCAGTCCAGGGGACTCAGCCAAAAACATTCAGTACTTC. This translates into CAISPGDSAKNIQYF.

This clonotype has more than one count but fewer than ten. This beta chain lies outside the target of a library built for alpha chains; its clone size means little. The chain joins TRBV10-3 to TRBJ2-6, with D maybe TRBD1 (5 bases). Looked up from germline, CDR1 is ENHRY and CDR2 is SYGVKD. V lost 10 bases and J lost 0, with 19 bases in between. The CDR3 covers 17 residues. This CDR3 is CATTLRTLSSGANVLTF. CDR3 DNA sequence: TGTGCCACAACTCTTCGGACACTGAGCTCTGGGGCCAACGTCCTGACTTTC.

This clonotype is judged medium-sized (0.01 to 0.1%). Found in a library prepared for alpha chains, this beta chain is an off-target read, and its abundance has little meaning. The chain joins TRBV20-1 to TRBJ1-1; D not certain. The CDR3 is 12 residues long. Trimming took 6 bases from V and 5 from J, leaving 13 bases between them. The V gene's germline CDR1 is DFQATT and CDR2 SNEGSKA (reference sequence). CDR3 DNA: TGCAGTGCCTCACTGCCGGAGACTGAAGCTTTCTTT. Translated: CSASLPETEAFF.

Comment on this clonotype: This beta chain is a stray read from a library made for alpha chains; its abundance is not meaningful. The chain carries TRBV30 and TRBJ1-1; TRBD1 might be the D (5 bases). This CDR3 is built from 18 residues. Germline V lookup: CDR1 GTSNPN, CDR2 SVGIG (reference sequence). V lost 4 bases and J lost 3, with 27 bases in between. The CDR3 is CAWTGFGGRGADDTEAFF. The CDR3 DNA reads TGTGCCTGGACTGGCTTCGGGGGTAGAGGAGCCGACGACACTGAAGCTTTCTTT.

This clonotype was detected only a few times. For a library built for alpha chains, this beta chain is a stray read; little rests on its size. The CDR3 DNA reads as TGTGCCAGCGCCGCGGGGGGCGCGAGGGAGACCCAGTACTTC. As protein: CASAAGGARETQYF. The chain joins TRBV28 to TRBJ2-5, with TRBD2 matching 8 bases. This CDR3 spans 14 amino acids. Germline V gene lookup returns CDR1 MDHEN and CDR2 SYDVKM. V dropped 8 bases and J dropped 5; count of bases not matched to a gene: 10.

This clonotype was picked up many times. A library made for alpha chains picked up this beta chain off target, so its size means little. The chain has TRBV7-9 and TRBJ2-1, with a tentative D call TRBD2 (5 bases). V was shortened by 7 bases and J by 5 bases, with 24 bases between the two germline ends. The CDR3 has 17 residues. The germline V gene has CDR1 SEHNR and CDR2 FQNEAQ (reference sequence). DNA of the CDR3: TGTGCCAGCACCAAAGGAGGAGCTGAGCTACCCCACAATGAGCAGTTCTTC. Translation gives CASTKGGAELPHNEQFF.

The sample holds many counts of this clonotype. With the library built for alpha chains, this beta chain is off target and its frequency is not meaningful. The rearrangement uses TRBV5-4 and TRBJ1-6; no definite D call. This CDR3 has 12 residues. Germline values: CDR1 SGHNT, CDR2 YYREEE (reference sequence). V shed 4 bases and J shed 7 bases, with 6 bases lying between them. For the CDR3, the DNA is TGTGCCAGCAGCCGAAGGAATTCACCCCTCCACTTT. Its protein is CASSRRNSPLHF.

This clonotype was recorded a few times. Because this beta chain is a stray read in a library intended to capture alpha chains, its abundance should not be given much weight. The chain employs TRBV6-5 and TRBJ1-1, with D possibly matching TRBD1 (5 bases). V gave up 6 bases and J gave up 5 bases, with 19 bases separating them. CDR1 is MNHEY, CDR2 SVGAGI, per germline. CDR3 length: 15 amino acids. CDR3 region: CASRALGPLGTEAFF. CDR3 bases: TGTGCCAGCAGAGCGCTGGGGCCTCTCGGGACTGAAGCTTTCTTT.

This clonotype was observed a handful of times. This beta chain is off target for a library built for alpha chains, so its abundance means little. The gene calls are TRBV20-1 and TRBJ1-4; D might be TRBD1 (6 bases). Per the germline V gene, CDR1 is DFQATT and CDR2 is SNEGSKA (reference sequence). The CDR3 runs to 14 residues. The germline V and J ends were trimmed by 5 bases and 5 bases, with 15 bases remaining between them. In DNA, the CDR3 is TGCAGTGCTTTAAGGACAGTCGAAAATGAAAAACTGTTTTTT. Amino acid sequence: CSALRTVENEKLFF.

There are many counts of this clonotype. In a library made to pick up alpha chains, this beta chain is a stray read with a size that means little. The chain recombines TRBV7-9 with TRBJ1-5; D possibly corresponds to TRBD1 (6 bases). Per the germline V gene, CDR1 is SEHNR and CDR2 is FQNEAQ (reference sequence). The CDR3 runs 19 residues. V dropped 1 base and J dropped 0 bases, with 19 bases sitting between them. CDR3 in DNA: TGTGCCAGCAGCTTAGGCGCGGGCAGGGGCGAATATAGCAATCAGCCCCAGCATTTT. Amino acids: CASSLGAGRGEYSNQPQHF.